These 21 T cell receptor beta chains were sequenced from one sample in a study of shared clonotypes between healthy human individuals. Repertoires were generated with immunoSEQ multiplex PCR, while TCRdb's copy carries only in-frame clones and drops some. There are approximately 1.1 million clones in the sample; 70% to 80% occur only once, and under 0.6% lies in the top ten. Sequenced: memory CD4+ T cells from PBMCs. The subset: CD45RA-negative fraction. The receptor set was obtained from a man between 18 and 29 years old in good health. Some clones in this sample may be carry-over from other donors' samples.

The chain is built from TRBV30 and TRBJ2-5, with D possibly matching TRBD1 (5 bases). Near its end, the DNA agrees better with TRBJ2-7, so the J call may be wrong. The CDR3 loop spans 14 amino acids. CDR1 and CDR2 (germline): GTSNPN, SVGIG (reference sequence). The CDR3 nucleotides are TGTGCCTGGGGTACAAGGGGAAGCTCCTACGAGCAGTACTTC. Translating gives CAWGTRGSSYEQYF.

In nucleotides, the CDR3 is TGTGCCAGCAGCTTAGGCCTTGTCGGGGAGCTGTTTTTT. Residues: CASSLGLVGELFF. V is TRBV11-3 and J is TRBJ2-2; no reliable D call. The CDR3 totals 13 residues. V gave up 1 base and J gave up 7 bases, with 7 bases separating them. Germline V gene lookup returns CDR1 SGHNT and CDR2 YENEEA. Full variable domain (missing parts from reference TRBV11-3 and TRBJ2-2): EAGVVQSPRYKIIEKKQPVAFWCNPISGHNTLYWYLQNLGQGPELLIRYENEEAVDDSQLPKDRFSAERLKGVDSTLKIQPAELGDSAVYLCASSLGLVGELFFGEGSRLTVL.

The chain carries TRBV5-1 and TRBJ1-1; TRBD1 aligns across 10 bases. V shed 4 bases and J 5 bases; nucleotides not matched to a gene: 8. The germline CDR1 and CDR2 sequences are SGHRS and YFSETQ. The CDR3 spans 15 residues. The CDR3 nucleotides are TGCGCCAGCAGCGACAGGGGGCTTATTAGGACTGAAGCTTTCTTT. As protein: CASSDRGLIRTEAFF. Complete variable domain (other parts from reference TRBV5-1 and TRBJ1-1): KAGVTQTPRYLIKTRGQQVTLSCSPISGHRSVSWYQQTPGQGLQFLFEYFSETQRNKGNFPGRFSGRQFSNSRSEMNVSTLELGDSALYLCASSDRGLIRTEAFFGQGTRLTVV.

This chain joins TRBV18 and TRBJ2-5, with D perhaps matching TRBD1 (6 bases). The CDR3 contains 15 residues. CDR1 is KGHSH and CDR2 is LQKENI in the germline V gene. V was shortened by 6 bases and J by 1 base, with 15 bases between the two germline ends. The CDR3 protein is CASSLQGGPQETQYF. DNA for the CDR3: TGTGCCAGCTCCCTACAAGGGGGACCCCAAGAGACCCAGTACTTC.

This clone turned up a few times. V gene TRBV29-1 combines with J gene TRBJ2-2, with a weak D call TRBD1 (5 bases). Trimming stripped 1 base from V and 4 bases from J, with 10 bases between. The CDR3 runs 14 residues. Germline V gene data show CDR1 as SQVTM and CDR2 as ANQGSEA. The CDR3, as DNA: TGCAGCGTTGAAGTCCCAGGGCGCACCGGGGAGCTGTTTTTT. Translating it yields CSVEVPGRTGELFF.

The genes are TRBV7-2 and TRBJ1-2; D is uncertain. V was cut by 6 bases and J by 0 bases, with 5 bases left in between. This CDR3 region has 12 residues. Germline CDR1 reads SGHTA; CDR2 reads FQGNSA. The chain's CDR3 is CASRNSNYGYTF. In nucleotides, the CDR3 is TGTGCCAGCAGGAATTCTAACTATGGCTACACCTTC.

A single count supports this clone. The chain has TRBV11-1 and TRBJ2-2, with 9 bases fitting TRBD1. Germline V gene data show CDR1 as SGHAT and CDR2 as FQDESV (reference sequence). CDR3 size: 16 residues. The V gene end was trimmed by 0 bases and the J gene end by 5 bases; junction bases not matched to a gene: 4. Here the CDR3 reads CASSLALGQGTGELFF. The CDR3 DNA follows: TGTGCCAGCAGCTTAGCACTGGGACAGGGTACCGGGGAGCTGTTTTTT.

The genes are TRBV19 and TRBJ2-5, with 9 bases aligning to TRBD1. This CDR3 is 15 amino acids long. With V trimmed by 6 bases and J by 4 bases, 9 bases remained unmatched. Germline V gene sequence: CDR1 LNHDA, CDR2 SQIVND (reference sequence). The CDR3 DNA reads TGTGCCAGTAGCCTATGGGGACAGGGTCCAGAGACCCAGTACTTC. It translates to CASSLWGQGPETQYF.

This clone was counted a few times. The rearrangement links TRBV2 to TRBJ2-7; possibly TRBD2 for D (6 bases). The CDR3 is 13 residues long. Germline CDR1 reads SNHLY; CDR2 reads FYNNEI. V lost 7 bases, J lost 7 bases, and 17 bases lay in between. The DNA of the CDR3 is TGTGCCAGCACCCCCGTCCCCGCGGGGGAGCAGTACTTC. Its translation is CASTPVPAGEQYF.

This clone has only one observation. The V gene is TRBV4-1, the J gene TRBJ2-3; 8 bases are a match to TRBD2. The junction had 6 bases not matched to a gene; V was cut back by 2 bases and J by 5 bases. CDR1 is MGHRA and CDR2 is YSYEKL in the germline V gene. CDR3 size: 15 residues. The CDR3 loop is CASSQNGLAVDTQYF. CDR3 in DNA: TGCGCCAGCAGCCAAAACGGACTAGCCGTAGATACGCAGTATTTT.

The V call is TRBV27, the J call TRBJ2-2; a weak D match, TRBD2 (5 bases). This CDR3 spans 15 amino acids. Trimming cost V 3 bases and J 8 bases, with 16 bases left between them. Germline values: CDR1 MNHEY, CDR2 SMNVEV (reference sequence). CDR3 sequence (DNA): TGTGCCAGCAGTTTTGTTGGGAGTAGTCCTGGGGAGCTGTTTTTT. Its translation is CASSFVGSSPGELFF.

The chain couples TRBV25-1 to TRBJ2-3; possibly TRBD1 for D (7 bases). Germline CDR1 reads MGHDK; CDR2 reads SYGVNS. V dropped 2 bases and J dropped 5 bases, with 17 bases sitting between them. This CDR3 spans 16 amino acids. CDR3 nucleotides: TGTGCCAGCAGTGAACGGACAGGCGGGATCTTAGATACGCAGTATTTT. Protein: CASSERTGGILDTQYF.

The chain employs TRBV5-4 and TRBJ1-4; D is undetermined. V was shortened by 3 bases and J by 8 bases, with 11 bases between the two germline ends. This CDR3 has 13 amino acids. Germline V lookup: CDR1 SGHNT, CDR2 YYREEE (reference sequence). For the CDR3, the DNA is TGTGCCAGCAGCTCCAAGGGAAGGGAAAAACTGTTTTTT. As protein: CASSSKGREKLFF. The whole variable domain, remainder taken from reference TRBV5-4 and TRBJ1-4, is ETGVTQSPTHLIKTRGQQVTLRCSSQSGHNTVSWYQQALGQGPQFIFQYYREEENGRGNFPPRFSGLQFPNYSSELNVNALELDDSALYLCASSSKGREKLFFGSGTQLSVL.

This clone was detected only a few times. The CDR3 loop reads CASSPRSEAFF. The CDR3 DNA is TGCGCCAGCAGTCCTCGGTCTGAAGCTTTCTTT. V usage is TRBV10-2 and J usage is TRBJ1-1, with D unclear. The CDR3 has 11 residues. Germline CDR1 and CDR2: WSHSY and SAAADI. Between the trimmed V and J ends, which lost 5 bases and 6 bases, there was a span of 7 bases.

In DNA, the CDR3 is TGTGCCAGCAGTCCCGGACAGGACTATGGCTACACCTTC. Translating it yields CASSPGQDYGYTF. The V call is TRBV6-4, the J call TRBJ1-2; TRBD1 agrees at 7 bases. The junction had 3 bases not matched to a gene; V was cut back by 5 bases and J by 3 bases. The CDR3 runs to 13 residues. In germline, CDR1 is MRHNA, CDR2 SNTAGT.

The rearrangement joins TRBV5-1 to TRBJ2-7, with 12 bases that match TRBD2. Germline CDR1 reads SGHRS; CDR2 reads YFSETQ. The CDR3 loop spans 19 amino acids. Trimming at V came to 0 bases and at J to 3 bases, leaving 13 bases not matched to a gene. CDR3 bases: TGCGCCAGCAGCTTGGGTCCCAATCTAGCGGGAGGGCCATTCTACGAGCAGTACTTC. Translating it yields CASSLGPNLAGGPFYEQYF. Full variable domain (remainder filled in from reference TRBV5-1 and TRBJ2-7): KAGVTQTPRYLIKTRGQQVTLSCSPISGHRSVSWYQQTPGQGLQFLFEYFSETQRNKGNFPGRFSGRQFSNSRSEMNVSTLELGDSALYLCASSLGPNLAGGPFYEQYFGPGTRLTVT.

The chain uses TRBV18 and TRBJ2-2; D is unresolved. Trimming stripped 6 bases from V and 8 bases from J, with 16 bases between. Germline CDR1 and CDR2: KGHSH and LQKENI. The CDR3 extends over 14 amino acids. The CDR3 coding sequence is TGTGCCAGCTCCCCAGCCCGAACGTTGGGGGAGCTGTTTTTT. This encodes CASSPARTLGELFF.

CDR3 DNA sequence: TGTGCCAGTAGTACGCCGGGACAGATTGGAAACACCATATATTTT. Amino acid sequence: CASSTPGQIGNTIYF. This chain connects TRBV19 to TRBJ1-3; 7 nucleotides align to TRBD1. The ends lost 4 bases at V and 3 bases at J; junction bases unmatched: 6. CDR1 is LNHDA, CDR2 SQIVND, per germline (reference sequence). The CDR3 is made up of 15 amino acids.

The chain employs TRBV29-1 and TRBJ1-2; no firm D call. The CDR3 has 14 amino acids. From germline, CDR1 is SQVTM and CDR2 ANQGSEA. Trimming removed 0 bases at V and 4 bases at J, with 12 bases between. CDR3 protein: CSVEDRPRGYGYTF. Written as DNA, the CDR3 is TGCAGCGTTGAAGATAGGCCCCGCGGCTATGGCTACACCTTC.

V usage is TRBV10-3 and J usage is TRBJ2-7; unclear D gene. In germline, CDR1 is ENHRY, CDR2 SYGVKD. The CDR3 loop spans 11 amino acids. Trimming left V 3 bases short and J 6 bases short, with 6 bases between. In DNA form, the CDR3 reads TGTGCCATCAGTGAACTCAGCGAGCAGTACTTC. Protein: CAISELSEQYF.

The V call is TRBV20-1, the J call TRBJ2-1, with a tentative D call TRBD2 (5 bases). CDR3 length: 11 amino acids. Trimming shortened V by 5 bases and J by 9 bases, and 11 bases separated the two germline ends. The germline V gene has CDR1 DFQATT and CDR2 SNEGSKA (reference sequence). CDR3 DNA: TGCAGTGCTCCTCAAAGCGGTGAGCAGTTCTTC. Amino acid sequence: CSAPQSGEQFF.